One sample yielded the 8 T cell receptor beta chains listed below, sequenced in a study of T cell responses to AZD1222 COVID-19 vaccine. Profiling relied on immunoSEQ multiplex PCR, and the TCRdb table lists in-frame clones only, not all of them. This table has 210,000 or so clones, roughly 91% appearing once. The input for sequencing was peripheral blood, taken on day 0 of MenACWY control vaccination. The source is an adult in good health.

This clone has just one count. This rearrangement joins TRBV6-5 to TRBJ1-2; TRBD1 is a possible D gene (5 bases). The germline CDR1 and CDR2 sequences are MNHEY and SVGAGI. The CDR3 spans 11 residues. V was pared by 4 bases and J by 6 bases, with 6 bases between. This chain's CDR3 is CASSSGNGYTF. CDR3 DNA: TGTGCCAGCAGTTCAGGGAATGGCTACACCTTC.

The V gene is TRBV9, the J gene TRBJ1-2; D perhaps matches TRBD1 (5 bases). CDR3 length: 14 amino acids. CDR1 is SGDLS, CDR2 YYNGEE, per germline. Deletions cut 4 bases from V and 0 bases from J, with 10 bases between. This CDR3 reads CASSPRVANYGYTF. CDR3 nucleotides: TGTGCCAGCAGCCCCAGGGTAGCTAACTATGGCTACACCTTC.

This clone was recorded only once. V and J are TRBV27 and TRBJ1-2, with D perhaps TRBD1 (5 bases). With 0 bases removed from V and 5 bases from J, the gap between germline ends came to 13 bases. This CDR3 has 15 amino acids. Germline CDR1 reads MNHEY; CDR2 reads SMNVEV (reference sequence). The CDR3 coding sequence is TGTGCCAGCAGTTTATCCCACGGGGACGGGTATGGCTACACCTTC. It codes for CASSLSHGDGYGYTF.

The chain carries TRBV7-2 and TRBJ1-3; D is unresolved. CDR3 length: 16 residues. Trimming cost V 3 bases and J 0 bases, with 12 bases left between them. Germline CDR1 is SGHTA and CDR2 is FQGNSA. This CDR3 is CASSFGQAPSGNTIYF. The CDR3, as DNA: TGTGCCAGCAGCTTTGGGCAGGCTCCCTCTGGAAACACCATATATTTT.

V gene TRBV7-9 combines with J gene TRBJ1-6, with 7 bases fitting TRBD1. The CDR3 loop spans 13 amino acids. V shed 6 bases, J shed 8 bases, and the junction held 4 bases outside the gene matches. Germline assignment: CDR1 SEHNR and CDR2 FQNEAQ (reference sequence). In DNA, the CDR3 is TGTGCCAGCAGATCAGGGGGGGATTCACCCCTCCACTTT. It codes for CASRSGGDSPLHF.

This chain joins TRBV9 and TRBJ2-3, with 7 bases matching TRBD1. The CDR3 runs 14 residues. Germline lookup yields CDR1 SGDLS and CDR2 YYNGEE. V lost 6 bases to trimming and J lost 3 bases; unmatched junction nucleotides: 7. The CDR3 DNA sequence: TGTGCCAGCACACCGACAGGGACAACAGATACGCAGTATTTT. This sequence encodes CASTPTGTTDTQYF.

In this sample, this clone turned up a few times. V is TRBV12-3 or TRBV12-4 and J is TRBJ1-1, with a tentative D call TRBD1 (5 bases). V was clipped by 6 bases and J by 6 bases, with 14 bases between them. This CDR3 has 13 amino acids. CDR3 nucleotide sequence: TGTGCCAGCAGCGCCGGGACTCATGCTGAAGCTTTCTTT. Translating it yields CASSAGTHAEAFF.

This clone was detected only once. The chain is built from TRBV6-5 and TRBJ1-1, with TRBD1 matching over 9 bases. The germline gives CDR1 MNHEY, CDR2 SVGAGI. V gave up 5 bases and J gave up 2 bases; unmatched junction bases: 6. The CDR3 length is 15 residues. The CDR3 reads CASSTPGQGNTEAFF. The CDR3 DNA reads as TGTGCCAGCAGTACCCCGGGACAGGGAAACACTGAAGCTTTCTTT.